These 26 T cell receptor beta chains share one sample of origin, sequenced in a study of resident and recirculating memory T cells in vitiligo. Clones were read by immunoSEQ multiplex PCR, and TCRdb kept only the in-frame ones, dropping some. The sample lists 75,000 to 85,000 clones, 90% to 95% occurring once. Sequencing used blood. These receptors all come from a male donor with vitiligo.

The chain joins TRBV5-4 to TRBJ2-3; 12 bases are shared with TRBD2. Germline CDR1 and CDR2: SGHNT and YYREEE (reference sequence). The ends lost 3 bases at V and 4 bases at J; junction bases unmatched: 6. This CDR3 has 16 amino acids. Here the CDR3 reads CASSYRLAGVADTQYF. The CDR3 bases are TGTGCCAGCAGCTACAGACTAGCGGGAGTAGCAGATACGCAGTATTTT. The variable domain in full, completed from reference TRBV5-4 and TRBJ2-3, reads ETGVTQSPTHLIKTRGQQVTLRCSSQSGHNTVSWYQQALGQGPQFIFQYYREEENGRGNFPPRFSGLQFPNYSSELNVNALELDDSALYLCASSYRLAGVADTQYFGPGTRLTVL.

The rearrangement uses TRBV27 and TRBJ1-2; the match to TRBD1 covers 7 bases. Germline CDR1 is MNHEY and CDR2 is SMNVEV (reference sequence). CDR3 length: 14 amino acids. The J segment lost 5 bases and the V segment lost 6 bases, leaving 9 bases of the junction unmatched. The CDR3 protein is CASSGPPGGYGYTF. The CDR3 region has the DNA TGTGCCAGCAGCGGCCCCCCAGGGGGGTATGGCTACACCTTC.

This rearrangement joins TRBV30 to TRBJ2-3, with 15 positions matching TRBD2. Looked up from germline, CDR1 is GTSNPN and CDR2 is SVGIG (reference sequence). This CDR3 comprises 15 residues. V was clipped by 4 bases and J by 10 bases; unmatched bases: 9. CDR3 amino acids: CAWISGTSGRSPQYF. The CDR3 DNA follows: TGTGCCTGGATCTCCGGGACTAGCGGGAGGTCCCCGCAGTATTTT.

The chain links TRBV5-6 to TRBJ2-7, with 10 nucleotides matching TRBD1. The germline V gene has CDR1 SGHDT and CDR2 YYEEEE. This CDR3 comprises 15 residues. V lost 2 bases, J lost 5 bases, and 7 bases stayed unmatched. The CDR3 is CASSFRDRGPNEQYF. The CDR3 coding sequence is TGTGCCAGCAGCTTCCGGGACAGGGGCCCCAACGAGCAGTACTTC.

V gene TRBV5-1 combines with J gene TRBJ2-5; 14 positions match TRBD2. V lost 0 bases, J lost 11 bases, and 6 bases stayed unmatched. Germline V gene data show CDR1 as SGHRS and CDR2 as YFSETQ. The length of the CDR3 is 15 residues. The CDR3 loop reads CASSLDGTSGSEQYF. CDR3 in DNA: TGCGCCAGCAGCTTGGATGGGACTAGCGGGAGTGAGCAGTACTTC.

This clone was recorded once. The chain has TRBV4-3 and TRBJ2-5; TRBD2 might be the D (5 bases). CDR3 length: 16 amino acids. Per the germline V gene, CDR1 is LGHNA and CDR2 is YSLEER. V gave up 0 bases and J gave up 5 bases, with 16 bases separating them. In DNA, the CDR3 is TGCGCCAGCAGCCAAGACGGGATCGCTAGCAGGGAGACCCAGTACTTC. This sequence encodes CASSQDGIASRETQYF.

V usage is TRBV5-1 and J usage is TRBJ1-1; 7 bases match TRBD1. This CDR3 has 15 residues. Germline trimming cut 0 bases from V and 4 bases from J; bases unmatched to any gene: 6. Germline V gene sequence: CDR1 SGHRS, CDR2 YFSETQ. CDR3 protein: CASSLEGARSTEAFF. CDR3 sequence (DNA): TGCGCCAGCAGCTTGGAGGGGGCGCGTAGCACTGAAGCTTTCTTT.

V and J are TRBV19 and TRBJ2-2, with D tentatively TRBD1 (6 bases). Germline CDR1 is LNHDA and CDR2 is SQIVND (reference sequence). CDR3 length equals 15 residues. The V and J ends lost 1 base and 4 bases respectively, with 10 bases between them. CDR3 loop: CASSIAAGVTGELFF. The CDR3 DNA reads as TGTGCCAGTAGTATAGCCGCAGGGGTCACCGGGGAGCTGTTTTTT.

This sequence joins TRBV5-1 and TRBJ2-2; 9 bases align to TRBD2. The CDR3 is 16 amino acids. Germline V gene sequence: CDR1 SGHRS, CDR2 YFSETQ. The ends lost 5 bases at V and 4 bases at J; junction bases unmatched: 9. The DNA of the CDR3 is TGCGCCAGCAGTTTCGGACCGGGACTAGCCACCGGGGAGCTGTTTTTT. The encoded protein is CASSFGPGLATGELFF.

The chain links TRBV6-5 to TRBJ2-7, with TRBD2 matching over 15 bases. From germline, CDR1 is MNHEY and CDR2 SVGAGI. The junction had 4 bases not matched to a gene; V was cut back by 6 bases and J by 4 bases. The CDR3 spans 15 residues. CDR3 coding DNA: TGTGCCAGCAGCCTCGGGACTAGCGGGAGGTACGAGCAGTACTTC. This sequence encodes CASSLGTSGRYEQYF.

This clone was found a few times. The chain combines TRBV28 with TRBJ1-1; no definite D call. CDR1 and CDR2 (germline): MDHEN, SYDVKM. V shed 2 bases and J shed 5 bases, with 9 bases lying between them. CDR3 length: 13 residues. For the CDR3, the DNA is TGTGCCAGCAGTTTAGGGCTATCAACTGAAGCTTTCTTT. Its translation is CASSLGLSTEAFF. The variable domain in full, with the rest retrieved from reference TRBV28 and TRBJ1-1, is DVKVTQSSRYLVKRTGEKVFLECVQDMDHENMFWYRQDPGLGLRLIYFSYDVKMKEKGDIPEGYSVSREKKERFSLILESASTNQTSMYLCASSLGLSTEAFFGQGTRLTVV.

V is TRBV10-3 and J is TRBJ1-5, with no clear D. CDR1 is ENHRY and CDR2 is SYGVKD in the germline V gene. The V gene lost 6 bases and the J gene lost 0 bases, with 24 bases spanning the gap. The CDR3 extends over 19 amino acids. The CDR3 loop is CAISGSGPAGLYSNQPQHF. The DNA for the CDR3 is TGTGCCATCAGCGGATCGGGTCCGGCGGGGTTGTATAGCAATCAGCCCCAGCATTTT.

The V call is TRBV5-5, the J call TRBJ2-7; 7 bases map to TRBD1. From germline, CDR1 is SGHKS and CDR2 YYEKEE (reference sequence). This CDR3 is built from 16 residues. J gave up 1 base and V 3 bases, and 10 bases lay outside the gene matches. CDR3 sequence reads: CASSWDSPYFSYEQYF. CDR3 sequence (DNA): TGTGCCAGCAGCTGGGACAGCCCCTATTTTTCCTACGAGCAGTACTTC. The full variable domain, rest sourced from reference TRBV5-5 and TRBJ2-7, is DAGVTQSPTHLIKTRGQQVTLRCSPISGHKSVSWYQQVLGQGPQFIFQYYEKEERGRGNFPDRFSARQFPNYSSELNVNALLLGDSALYLCASSWDSPYFSYEQYFGPGTRLTVT.

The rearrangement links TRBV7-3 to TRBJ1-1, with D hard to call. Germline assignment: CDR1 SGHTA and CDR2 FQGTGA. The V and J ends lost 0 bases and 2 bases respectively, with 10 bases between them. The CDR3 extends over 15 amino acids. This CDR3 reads CASSLTRRENTEAFF. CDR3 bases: TGTGCCAGCAGCTTAACCCGAAGAGAAAACACTGAAGCTTTCTTT. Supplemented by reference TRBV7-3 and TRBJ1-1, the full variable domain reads GAGVSQTPSNKVTEKGKYVELRCDPISGHTALYWYRQSLGQGPEFLIYFQGTGAADDSGLPNDRFFAVRPEGSVSTLKIQRTERGDSAVYLCASSLTRRENTEAFFGQGTRLTVV.

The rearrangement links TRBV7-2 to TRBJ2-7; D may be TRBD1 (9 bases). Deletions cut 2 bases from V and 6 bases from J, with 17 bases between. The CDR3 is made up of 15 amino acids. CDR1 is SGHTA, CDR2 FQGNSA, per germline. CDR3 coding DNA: TGTGCCAGCAGCTTAATAGCGGGACAGGGCGCCGAGCAGTACTTC. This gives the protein CASSLIAGQGAEQYF.

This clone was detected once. The DNA for the CDR3 is TGCGCCAGCAGCCAAGACCGGGGGCTAGCGGGAGTTGGGGAGCAGTTCTTC. This translates into CASSQDRGLAGVGEQFF. The V and J genes are TRBV4-1 and TRBJ2-1, with 10 bases aligning to TRBD2. The trim removed 0 bases at V and 10 bases at J, leaving 12 bases unmatched. Germline V gene data show CDR1 as MGHRA and CDR2 as YSYEKL. This CDR3 is built from 17 residues.

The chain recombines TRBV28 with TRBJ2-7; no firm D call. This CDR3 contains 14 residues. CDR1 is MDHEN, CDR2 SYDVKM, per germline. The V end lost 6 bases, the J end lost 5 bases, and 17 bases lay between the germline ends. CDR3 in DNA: TGTGCCAGCAGCCCCGTCGGCCTTGCGGACGAGCAGTACTTC. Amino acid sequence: CASSPVGLADEQYF. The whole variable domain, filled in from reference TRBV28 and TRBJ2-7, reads DVKVTQSSRYLVKRTGEKVFLECVQDMDHENMFWYRQDPGLGLRLIYFSYDVKMKEKGDIPEGYSVSREKKERFSLILESASTNQTSMYLCASSPVGLADEQYFGPGTRLTVT.

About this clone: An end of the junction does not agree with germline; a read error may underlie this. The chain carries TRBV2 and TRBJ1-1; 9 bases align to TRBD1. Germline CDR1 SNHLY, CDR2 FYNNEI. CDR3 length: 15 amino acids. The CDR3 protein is CASSPQGAMKTEAFF. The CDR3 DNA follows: TGTGCCAGCAGTCCACAGGGGGCTATGAAAACTGAAGCTTTCTTT.

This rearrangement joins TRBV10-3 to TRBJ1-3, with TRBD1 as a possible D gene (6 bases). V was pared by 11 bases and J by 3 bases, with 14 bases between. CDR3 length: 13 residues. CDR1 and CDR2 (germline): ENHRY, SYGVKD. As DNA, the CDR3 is TGTGCCGTAGACTCAGGGGTTGGAAACACCATATATTTT. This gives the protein CAVDSGVGNTIYF.

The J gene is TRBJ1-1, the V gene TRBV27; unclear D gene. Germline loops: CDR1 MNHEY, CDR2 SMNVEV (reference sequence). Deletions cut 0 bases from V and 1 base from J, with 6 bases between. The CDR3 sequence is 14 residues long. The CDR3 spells CASSLSSGNTEAFF. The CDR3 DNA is TGTGCCAGCAGTTTATCGTCGGGGAACACTGAAGCTTTCTTT.

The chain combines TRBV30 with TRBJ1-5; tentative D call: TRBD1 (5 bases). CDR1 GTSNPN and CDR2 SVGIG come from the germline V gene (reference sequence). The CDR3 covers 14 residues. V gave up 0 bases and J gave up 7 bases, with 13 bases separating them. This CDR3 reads CAWSVGQGGQPQHF. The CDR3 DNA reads TGTGCCTGGAGTGTAGGGCAGGGTGGACAGCCCCAGCATTTT.

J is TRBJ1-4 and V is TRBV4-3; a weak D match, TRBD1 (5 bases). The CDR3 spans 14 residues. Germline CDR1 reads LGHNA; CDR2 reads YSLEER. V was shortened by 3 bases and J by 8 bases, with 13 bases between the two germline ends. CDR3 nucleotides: TGCGCCAGCAGCCAGCTGGGGGGGGGAGAAAAACTGTTTTTT. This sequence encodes CASSQLGGGEKLFF.

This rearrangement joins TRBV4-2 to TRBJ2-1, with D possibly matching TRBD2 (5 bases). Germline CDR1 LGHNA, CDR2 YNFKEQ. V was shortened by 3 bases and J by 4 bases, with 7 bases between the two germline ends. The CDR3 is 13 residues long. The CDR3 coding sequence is TGTGCCAGCAGCCAGGACTCATACAATGAGCAGTTCTTC. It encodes CASSQDSYNEQFF.

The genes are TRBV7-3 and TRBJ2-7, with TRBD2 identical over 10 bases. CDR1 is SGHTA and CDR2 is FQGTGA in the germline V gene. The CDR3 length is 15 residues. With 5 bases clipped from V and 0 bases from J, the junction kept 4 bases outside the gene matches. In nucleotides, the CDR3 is TGTGCCAGCAGCCTCTTAGCGGGAGGCTCCTACGAGCAGTACTTC. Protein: CASSLLAGGSYEQYF.

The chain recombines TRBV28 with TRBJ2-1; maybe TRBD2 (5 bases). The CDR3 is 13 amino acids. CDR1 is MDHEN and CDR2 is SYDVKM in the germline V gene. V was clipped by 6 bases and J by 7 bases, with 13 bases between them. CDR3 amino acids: CASSPRGWNEQFF. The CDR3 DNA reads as TGTGCCAGCAGCCCCCGCGGGTGGAATGAGCAGTTCTTC.

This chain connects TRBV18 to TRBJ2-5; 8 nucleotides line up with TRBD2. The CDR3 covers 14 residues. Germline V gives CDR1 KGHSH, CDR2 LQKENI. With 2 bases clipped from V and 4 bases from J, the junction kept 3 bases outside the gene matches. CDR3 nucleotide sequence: TGTGCCAGCTCACCAGCGGGGGGTGGAGAGACCCAGTACTTC. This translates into CASSPAGGGETQYF.